These 7 T cell receptor beta chains came from one sample sequenced in a study of CXCR3-negative and CXCR3-positive naive CD8 T cells. Through 5' RACE with UMI labels, the TRB cDNA libraries were prepared. TCRdb re-called the 5' RACE reads; every CDR3 protein appears as one record, without DNA. This sample's clone table lists 75,000 or so distinct CDR3 sequences. The sequencing sample was made of naive CXCR3- CD8+ T cells from blood. Subset described: CD45RO-CCR7+CD27+CD95- naive CD8+ T cells lacking CXCR3 (TNR3-). Receptors were obtained from a human donor in good health. Some clones in this sample may be carry-over from other donors' samples.

This chain joins TRBV7-8 and TRBJ2-5; there is no DNA to check the TCRdb D call of TRBD2. The CDR3 contains 16 residues. Germline assignment: CDR1 SGHVS and CDR2 FQNEAQ. The CDR3 sequence is CASSPPLAGVGETQYF.

The chain employs TRBV12-3 or TRBV12-4 and TRBJ2-2. The CDR3 loop spans 16 amino acids. The CDR3 loop reads CASSLKLGLYTGELFF.

The chain recombines TRBV29-1 with TRBJ2-2. Germline V gene lookup returns CDR1 SQVTM and CDR2 ANQGSEA. CDR3 size: 13 residues. The CDR3 loop is CSVGKGNTGELFF.

V gene TRBV12-3 or TRBV12-4 combines with J gene TRBJ2-5. The CDR3 totals 13 residues. CDR3 sequence reads: CASSLGRVETQYF.

The rearrangement joins TRBV2 to TRBJ2-1; TCRdb picks TRBD2, but there is no DNA to check that call. Germline CDR1 and CDR2: SNHLY and FYNNEI. CDR3 length: 16 amino acids. CDR3 protein: CASSEASSPTYNEQFF.

V usage is TRBV15 and J usage is TRBJ2-6. The CDR3 is 16 residues long. CDR1 and CDR2 (germline): LNHNV, YYDKDF (reference sequence). CDR3 loop: CATSRGTDSGANVLTF.

This chain joins TRBV7-6 and TRBJ2-2. Germline lookup yields CDR1 SGHVS and CDR2 FNYEAQ. CDR3 size: 12 residues. This CDR3 is CASSHNTGELFF.